This T cell receptor beta chain was found in a study of OX40 agonist ivuxolimab in advanced cancers. V lost 5 bases and J 6 bases, leaving 16 bases between the germline ends. Per germline, CDR1 SGHTA and CDR2 FQGTGA. There are 14 residues in the CDR3. Some clones are missing from TCRdb's copy, which holds only in-frame ones; the method was immunoSEQ multiplex PCR. In the table there are under 80,000 clones, over 75% of which are singletons. This chain connects TRBV7-3 to TRBJ2-5, with D tentatively TRBD2 (6 bases). The receptor's source is an adult with an advanced solid tumor such as melanoma, head and neck, liver or kidney cancer. The starting material was CD4+ or CD8+ T cells sorted from blood, obtained in a trial of the OX40 agonist ivuxolimab. CDR3 DNA: TGTGCCAGCAGCCCCCGACTAGTTTCTCAGACCCAGTACTTC. Encoded protein: CASSPRLVSQTQYF.